Below, 21 T cell receptor beta chains from the same sample are listed, as sequenced in a study of T-cell reconstitution after alpha-beta-depleted transplantation in children. Unique molecular identifiers featured in how the TCRbeta library was prepared. TCRdb reprocessed the PCR reads via MiXCR and lists one record per CDR3 protein. The sample has hundreds of thousands of distinct CDR3 sequences, 20% to 30% seen once. The source material was PBMCs, mostly from graft donor cells, sampled 360 days after TCRalphabeta/CD19-depleted stem cell transplant. These receptors all stem from a female patient aged 2 to 10 who had a stem cell transplant for congenital amegakaryocytic thrombocytopenia, so the T cells may come from the graft donor.

The chain carries TRBV10-2 and TRBJ1-4; a weak D match, TRBD1 (6 bases). The CDR3 covers 14 residues. Germline V gene data show CDR1 as WSHSY and CDR2 as SAAADI. The V end lost 5 bases, the J end lost 5 bases, and 12 bases lay between the germline ends. The CDR3 DNA is TGCGCCAGCAGTAGACAGGACGGGAATGAAAAACTGTTTTTT. This gives the protein CASSRQDGNEKLFF.

This rearrangement joins TRBV5-1 to TRBJ2-5; 8 bases map to TRBD2. Germline V gene data show CDR1 as SGHRS and CDR2 as YFSETQ. The CDR3 spans 16 residues. V lost 0 bases, J lost 4 bases, and 8 bases stayed unmatched. The CDR3 sequence: CASSLGGGRSGETQYF. As DNA, the CDR3 is TGCGCCAGCAGCTTGGGTGGCGGGAGGAGTGGAGAGACCCAGTACTTC.

This clonotype was detected a few times. The chain carries TRBV5-1 and TRBJ2-1, with D possibly matching TRBD2 (6 bases). CDR1 is SGHRS, CDR2 YFSETQ, per germline. V was trimmed by 0 bases and J by 8 bases, leaving 9 bases between them. This CDR3 comprises 13 residues. The CDR3 here is CASSLALADEQFF. In DNA, the CDR3 is TGCGCCAGCAGCTTGGCACTAGCCGATGAGCAGTTCTTC.

The chain joins TRBV20-1 to TRBJ2-2; D possibly corresponds to TRBD1 (5 bases). This CDR3 spans 14 amino acids. V lost 3 bases, J lost 0 bases, and 8 bases lay in between. Looked up from germline, CDR1 is DFQATT and CDR2 is SNEGSKA (reference sequence). This CDR3 is CSARVTANTGELFF. Written as DNA, the CDR3 is TGCAGTGCTAGGGTGACAGCGAACACCGGGGAGCTGTTTTTT.

In its sample, this clonotype was seen a few times. The chain uses TRBV12-3 or TRBV12-4 and TRBJ2-5; 7 bases map to TRBD2. The CDR3 length is 16 residues. With 6 bases clipped from V and 6 bases from J, the junction kept 16 bases outside the gene matches. The CDR3 bases are TGTGCCAGCAGCTTGACCCCTGGACTAGTTGTAAAGACCCAGTACTTC. Translated, it gives CASSLTPGLVVKTQYF.

This clonotype appeared a few times. The rearrangement links TRBV27 to TRBJ2-2, with D unresolved. V was clipped by 7 bases and J by 4 bases, with 16 bases between them. Germline V lookup: CDR1 MNHEY, CDR2 SMNVEV (reference sequence). The CDR3 length is 15 residues. In DNA form, the CDR3 reads TGTGCCAGCAACCTAACACATGATCCCACCGGGGAGCTGTTTTTT. It encodes CASNLTHDPTGELFF.

This clonotype was seen at least ten times. This chain connects TRBV12-3 or TRBV12-4 to TRBJ2-2; TRBD2 might be the D (5 bases). V was shortened by 8 bases and J by 4 bases, with 14 bases between the two germline ends. CDR3 length equals 14 residues. CDR3 protein: CASGPEEPTGELFF. The DNA for the CDR3 is TGTGCCAGCGGCCCGGAGGAGCCCACCGGGGAGCTGTTTTTT.

Only one count was recorded for this clonotype. J is TRBJ2-5 and V is TRBV27; a weak D match, TRBD1 (6 bases). Germline V CDR1 and CDR2: MNHEY, SMNVEV (reference sequence). V lost 1 base and J 5 bases, leaving 11 bases between the germline ends. The CDR3 sequence is 14 residues long. The CDR3 sequence: CASSLWGRHETQYF. Written as DNA, the CDR3 is TGTGCCAGCAGTTTATGGGGGCGGCATGAGACCCAGTACTTC.

This clonotype has only a few counts. The chain combines TRBV7-8 with TRBJ1-4, with D uncertain. The CDR3 length is 12 residues. The V end was cut by 5 bases, the J end by 5 bases, with 6 bases between. Per germline, CDR1 SGHVS and CDR2 FQNEAQ. The DNA for the CDR3 is TGTGCCAGCAGCGCCCAGAATGAAAAACTGTTTTTT. Translation: CASSAQNEKLFF.

CDR3 nucleotides: TGTGCCAGCAGTTACTCTAGGACTAGCAGCGACAATGAGCAGTTCTTC. Translated, it gives CASSYSRTSSDNEQFF. The rearrangement uses TRBV6-2 or TRBV6-3 and TRBJ2-1; 8 bases are a match to TRBD2. The CDR3 is 16 residues long. Germline CDR1 MNHEY, CDR2 SVGEGT. The trim removed 0 bases at V and 5 bases at J, leaving 6 bases unmatched.

This clonotype was seen a few times. The chain combines TRBV27 with TRBJ2-7, with D uncertain. The ends were cut back, 2 bases at V and 0 bases at J, with 8 bases in the middle. The CDR3 consists of 14 residues. CDR1 is MNHEY and CDR2 is SMNVEV in the germline V gene (reference sequence). CDR3 bases: TGTGCCAGCAGTTTAGCAGCATCCTCCTACGAGCAGTACTTC. The encoded protein is CASSLAASSYEQYF.

V and J are TRBV4-2 and TRBJ2-7; 9 bases fit TRBD1. CDR1 and CDR2 (germline): LGHNA, YNFKEQ. Unmatched junction bases numbered 1, after V lost 1 base and J lost 0 bases. CDR3 length equals 15 residues. CDR3 loop: CASSQGDRDSYEQYF. CDR3 nucleotides: TGTGCCAGCAGCCAAGGGGACAGGGACTCCTACGAGCAGTACTTC.

The chain recombines TRBV28 with TRBJ2-7, with D possibly TRBD2 on 6 matching bases. Germline V CDR1 and CDR2: MDHEN, SYDVKM. Trimming pared 3 bases from V and 4 bases from J, leaving 10 bases between. This CDR3 spans 13 amino acids. CDR3 loop: CASSFLGRYEQYF. CDR3 coding DNA: TGTGCCAGCAGTTTTTTAGGGAGGTACGAGCAGTACTTC.

The V gene is TRBV30, the J gene TRBJ1-5; weak D call: TRBD1 (5 bases). The CDR3 is 15 amino acids. The V end lost 0 bases, the J end lost 2 bases, and 11 bases lay between the germline ends. CDR1 GTSNPN and CDR2 SVGIG come from the germline V gene (reference sequence). CDR3 coding DNA: TGTGCCTGGAGTGTAGGGGCGTGGGGCAATCAGCCCCAGCATTTT. Its protein product is CAWSVGAWGNQPQHF.

Ten or more counts support this clonotype. V and J are TRBV12-3 or TRBV12-4 and TRBJ2-3; D ambiguous. The CDR3 loop spans 14 amino acids. Between the trimmed V and J ends, which lost 4 bases and 1 base, there was a span of 9 bases. Written as DNA, the CDR3 is TGTGCCAGCAGTTGGGTAGCCCGCACAGATACGCAGTATTTT. It translates to CASSWVARTDTQYF.

The sample holds many counts of this clonotype. V is TRBV6-1 and J is TRBJ2-1; D not certain. CDR1 is MNHNS and CDR2 is SASEGT in the germline V gene. The CDR3 runs 10 residues. Trimming took 8 bases from V and 7 from J, leaving 6 bases between them. DNA for the CDR3: TGTGCCAGCGGGGTTAATGAGCAGTTCTTC. Translated: CASGVNEQFF.

This clonotype appeared a few times. CDR3 protein: CASSSAHTSDHEQFF. DNA of the CDR3: TGCGCCAGCAGCTCAGCCCATACTAGCGACCATGAGCAGTTCTTC. The J gene is TRBJ2-1, the V gene TRBV5-1, with TRBD2 matching over 7 bases. The germline CDR1 and CDR2 sequences are SGHRS and YFSETQ. The CDR3 totals 15 residues. The ends lost 3 bases at V and 8 bases at J; junction bases unmatched: 11. Together with reference TRBV5-1 and TRBJ2-1, the CDR3 gives the full variable domain: KAGVTQTPRYLIKTRGQQVTLSCSPISGHRSVSWYQQTPGQGLQFLFEYFSETQRNKGNFPGRFSGRQFSNSRSEMNVSTLELGDSALYLCASSSAHTSDHEQFFGPGTRLTVL.

The rearrangement links TRBV28 to TRBJ2-1, with a possible D match to TRBD1 (5 bases). Deletions cut 1 base from V and 8 bases from J, with 9 bases between. CDR1 is MDHEN, CDR2 SYDVKM, per germline. The CDR3 consists of 13 residues. The CDR3 region is CASSLSGFYEQFF. The CDR3 DNA is TGTGCCAGCAGTTTATCAGGGTTTTATGAGCAGTTCTTC.

This clonotype occurred a few times. This rearrangement joins TRBV14 to TRBJ2-3, with TRBD2 matching 9 bases. V trimming: 5 bases; J trimming: 4 bases; junction bases outside the gene matches: 7. This CDR3 has 15 amino acids. The germline CDR1 and CDR2 sequences are SGHDN and FVKESK. For the CDR3, the DNA is TGTGCCAGCAGCTTAAGCGGGGGGATCTCAGATACGCAGTATTTT. Protein product: CASSLSGGISDTQYF.

The chain couples TRBV6-2 or TRBV6-3 to TRBJ1-1; D is unclear. Germline assignment: CDR1 MNHEY and CDR2 SVGEGT. The CDR3 covers 14 residues. V was clipped by 0 bases and J by 1 base, with 6 bases between them. The CDR3 loop reads CASSYSLGNTEAFF. The CDR3 region has the DNA TGTGCCAGCAGTTACTCCTTGGGGAACACTGAAGCTTTCTTT.

In its sample, this clonotype was seen a few times. The chain recombines TRBV11-1 with TRBJ2-6; D is undetermined. V was clipped by 4 bases and J by 4 bases, with 26 bases between them. CDR1 and CDR2 (germline): SGHAT, FQDESV (reference sequence). The CDR3 contains 20 residues. The CDR3: CASSYGSYSLPKRGANVLTF. The CDR3 DNA is TGTGCCAGCAGCTACGGCTCCTACTCTCTTCCGAAAAGGGGGGCCAACGTCCTGACTTTC.